The entry below gives a single TCR beta chain sequence along with its context. The repertoire was sequenced with immunoSEQ multiplex PCR; TCRdb's copy has only in-frame clones and lacks some. The sample shows some 140,000 clones, around 96% of them seen only once. This entry belongs to a study of control samples from healthy donors and cancer patients. This CDR3 comprises 13 residues. Trimming took off 3 bases at V and 2 bases at J, with 8 bases between the two ends. Looked up from germline, CDR1 is SGHRS and CDR2 is YFSETQ. The J gene is TRBJ1-2, the V gene TRBV5-1; D remains unclear. Sequencing used blood. The source is a man in his forties in good health. CDR3 amino acids: CASSWGTNYGYTF. The DNA of the CDR3 is TGCGCCAGCAGCTGGGGAACAAACTATGGCTACACCTTC.